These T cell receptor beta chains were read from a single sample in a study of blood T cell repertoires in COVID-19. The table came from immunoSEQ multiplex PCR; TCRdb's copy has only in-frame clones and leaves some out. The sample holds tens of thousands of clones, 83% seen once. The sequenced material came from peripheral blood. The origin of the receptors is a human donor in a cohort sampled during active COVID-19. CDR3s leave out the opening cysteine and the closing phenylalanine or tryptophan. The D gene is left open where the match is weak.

CDR3: ASSYNPGGPNPGELF
J: TRBJ2-2
V: TRBV13
length: 15
D: NA

CDR3: ASKGGGRGSPLH
J: TRBJ1-6
V: TRBV2
length: 12
D: NA

CDR3: ASSRTENYGYT
J: TRBJ1-2
V: TRBV6-5
length: 11
D: NA

CDR3: ASSPTVLPYEQY
J: TRBJ2-7
V: TRBV18
length: 12
D: NA

CDR3: ASSSRFGEQF
J: TRBJ2-1
V: TRBV12-3/TRBV12-4
length: 10
D: NA

CDR3: ATSRGPRVDTEAF
J: TRBJ1-1
V: TRBV15
length: 13
D: NA

CDR3: ASSEIGGVRYNEQF
J: TRBJ2-1
V: TRBV2
length: 14
D: NA

CDR3: ASSMDTGYASTDTQY
J: TRBJ2-3
V: TRBV19
length: 15
D: NA

CDR3: ASRPSGGNEQF
J: TRBJ2-1
V: TRBV7-9
length: 11
D: TRBD2

CDR3: ASSAEAGVYEQY
J: TRBJ2-7
V: TRBV5-1
length: 12
D: NA

CDR3: ASSRTSGNNEQF
J: TRBJ2-1
V: TRBV6-5
length: 12
D: TRBD2

CDR3: ASRAAGAAYGYT
J: TRBJ1-2
V: TRBV25-1
length: 12
D: NA

CDR3: ASSSGREQF
J: TRBJ2-1
V: TRBV11-2
length: 9
D: NA

CDR3: ASSDRGYRVDWENSNQPQH
J: TRBJ1-5
V: TRBV21-1
length: 19
D: NA

CDR3: ASSLSSGRGNEQF
J: TRBJ2-1
V: TRBV18
length: 13
D: TRBD2

CDR3: ASSLDDRDQPQH
J: TRBJ1-5
V: TRBV5-4
length: 12
D: NA

CDR3: ASSQRQAFYEQY
J: TRBJ2-7
V: TRBV6-5
length: 12
D: NA

CDR3: ASSTGYSNQPQH
J: TRBJ1-5
V: TRBV5-8
length: 12
D: NA

CDR3: ASSTSTGGHTDTQY
J: TRBJ2-3
V: TRBV2
length: 14
D: TRBD1

CDR3: ASSLSFGQGYEQY
J: TRBJ2-7
V: TRBV7-2
length: 13
D: TRBD1

CDR3: ASSSGLAATYEQY
J: TRBJ2-7
V: TRBV5-1
length: 13
D: TRBD2

CDR3: AGSRGDTGELF
J: TRBJ2-2
V: TRBV10-2
length: 11
D: NA

CDR3: ASRRKREGYNEQF
J: TRBJ2-1
V: TRBV6-5
length: 13
D: TRBD2

CDR3: ASSLGVGQATYGYT
J: TRBJ1-2
V: TRBV5-1
length: 14
D: TRBD1

CDR3: ASDRYNEQF
J: TRBJ2-1
V: TRBV12-5
length: 9
D: NA

CDR3: ASSVSSQGSPLH
J: TRBJ1-6
V: TRBV5-1
length: 12
D: NA

CDR3: ASSPGQGLYNEQF
J: TRBJ2-1
V: TRBV19
length: 13
D: NA

CDR3: AISEGRFEQY
J: TRBJ2-7
V: TRBV10-3
length: 10
D: NA

CDR3: ASIGFSGNTIY
J: TRBJ1-3
V: TRBV19
length: 11
D: NA

CDR3: ASSLVELADTQY
J: TRBJ2-3
V: TRBV5-1
length: 12
D: NA

CDR3: ASSSSGQSLTGGYT
J: TRBJ1-2
V: TRBV7-2
length: 14
D: TRBD1